In this sample, the clone carrying this T cell receptor (beta chain) turned up a few times. Its antigen is not known. This sample was included in a study of T cell repertoires in cytomegalovirus infection. Study-wide context: In public TCR beta signatures, there were indications of both CMV infection and matching HLA type. General observations from the study: Dominating the ex vivo response were TCR beta clonotypes that were CMV-specific and HLA-C-restricted. Cumulative public TCR beta family frequency identified CMV carriers with the relevant HLA.

With 5 bases clipped from V and 0 bases from J, the junction kept 6 bases outside the gene matches. CDR3 length: 16 amino acids. Germline V lookup: CDR1 LGHNA, CDR2 YNFKEQ. TCRdb reanalysed the reads using MiXCR and keeps one entry per CDR3 protein. The sample lists approximately 400,000 distinct CDR3 sequences; approximately 33% were seen once. This TCR was sampled from a human donor in good health (CMV status not recorded). Some clones in this sample may be carry-over from other donors' samples. The chain joins TRBV4-2 to TRBJ2-7, with 11 bases fitting TRBD2. The specimen was PBMCs. The CDR3 DNA follows: TGTGCCAGCAGCTGGACTAGCGGGTCCTCCTCCTACGAGCAGTACTTC. It encodes CASSWTSGSSSYEQYF.